This T cell receptor beta chain is from a study of response to subunit inactivated influenza vaccine. The CDR3 runs to 16 residues. Germline CDR1 is LGHDT and CDR2 is YNNKEL (reference sequence). V lost 2 bases and J 5 bases, leaving 18 bases between the germline ends. One entry per CDR3 protein, called by TCRdb with MiXCR from the RT-PCR reads. The sample contains some 480,000 distinct CDR3 sequences, 9.5% to 12% of which appear only once. Sequences were derived from PBMCs from blood, sampled roughly 46 days after vaccination. The chain combines TRBV3-1 with TRBJ2-5; D is ambiguous. The source of this sequence is a man aged 50 or older who received an inactivated influenza vaccine. CDR3 nucleotide sequence: TGTGCCAGCAGCCAACCCTCCAAGGCCGTTGGTGAGACCCAGTACTTC. Protein sequence: CASSQPSKAVGETQYF.